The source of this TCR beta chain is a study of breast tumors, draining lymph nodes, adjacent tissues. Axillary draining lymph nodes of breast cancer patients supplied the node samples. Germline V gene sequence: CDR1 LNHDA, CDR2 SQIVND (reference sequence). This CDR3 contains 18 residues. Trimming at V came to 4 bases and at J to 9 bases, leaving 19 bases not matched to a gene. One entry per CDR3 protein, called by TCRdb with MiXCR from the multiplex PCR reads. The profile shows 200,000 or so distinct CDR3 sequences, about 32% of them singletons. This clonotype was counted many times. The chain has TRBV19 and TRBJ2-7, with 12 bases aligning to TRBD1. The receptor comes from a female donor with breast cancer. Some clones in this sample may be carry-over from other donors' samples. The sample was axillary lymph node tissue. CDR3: CASSRGTGQGALAWAQYF. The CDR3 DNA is TGTGCCAGTAGTAGGGGAACGGGACAGGGGGCCCTAGCGTGGGCGCAGTACTTC.